The rows below give T cell receptor beta chains drawn from one sample of a study of T-cell reconstitution after alpha-beta-depleted transplantation in children. One entry per CDR3 protein, called by TCRdb with MiXCR from the PCR reads. The sample has hundreds of thousands of distinct CDR3 sequences; roughly 16% are singletons. The sample was PBMCs, mostly from graft donor cells, taken 360 days after TCRalphabeta/CD19-depleted stem cell transplant. The receptors were sampled from a boy under two years old who had a stem cell transplant for Wiskott-Aldrich syndrome, so the T cells may come from the graft donor. CDR3s include the opening cysteine and the closing phenylalanine or tryptophan. D genes are given only for firm matches. Only part of the rows carry a size: once, few, many, or a class if the clone is expanded.

d_gene,j_gene,v_gene,len,abundance,CDR3nt,CDR3aa
NA,TRBJ2-5,TRBV10-2,15,once,TGCGCCAGCAGTAAAGCCGGGATCCCCTTGGAGACCCAGTACTTC,CASSKAGIPLETQYF
TRBD1,TRBJ1-2,TRBV12-3/TRBV12-4,16,NA,TGTGCCAGCAGTTTTAACCCCTATACAGGGGGGGGTGGCTACACCTTC,CASSFNPYTGGGGYTF
NA,TRBJ2-3,TRBV28,16,NA,TGTGCCAGCAGTCAGCCGAGGGGGTGGTACACAGATAGGCAGTATTTT,CASSQPRGWYTDRQYF
NA,TRBJ2-3,TRBV12-3/TRBV12-4,13,few,TGTGCCAGCAGGGAGGGAAACACAGATACGCAGTATTTT,CASREGNTDTQYF
NA,TRBJ1-1,TRBV5-1,17,few,TGCGCCAGCAGCTTGGCAACAGGCGGTGGGTATAACACTGAAGCTTTCTTT,CASSLATGGGYNTEAFF
TRBD2,TRBJ2-2,TRBV24-1,17,once,TGTGCCACCAGTGACCCCCTTGAGCGGGAGAACACCGGGGAGCTGTTTTTT,CATSDPLERENTGELFF
TRBD2,TRBJ2-1,TRBV7-9,17,few,TGTGCCAGCAGCCCCCCCGTTAGCGGGAAATCGGACAATGAGCAGTTCTTC,CASSPPVSGKSDNEQFF
TRBD2,TRBJ2-1,TRBV7-9,17,NA,TGTGCCAGCAGCTCCCTCCGGACTAGCGGCCTCTACAATGAGCAGTTCTTC,CASSSLRTSGLYNEQFF
NA,TRBJ2-7,TRBV5-1,15,NA,TGCGCCAGCAGCCCAAGACAGTGCAGCTCCTACGAGCAGTACTTC,CASSPRQCSSYEQYF
NA,TRBJ2-7,TRBV5-1,14,few,TGCGCCAGCAGATTAGTAGGAAGCTCCTACGAGCAGTACTTC,CASRLVGSSYEQYF
NA,TRBJ2-5,TRBV30,14,NA,TGTGCCTGGAGTGTACTGTCGGGTCAAGAGACCCAGTACTTC,CAWSVLSGQETQYF
NA,TRBJ2-5,TRBV20-1,12,NA,TGCAGTGCTAGGACAGGTCCCGAGACCCAGTACTTC,CSARTGPETQYF
NA,TRBJ2-1,TRBV15,17,few,TGTGCCACCAGCAGAGAAAAACCTAGCGACTGGAGCAATGAGCAGTTCTTC,CATSREKPSDWSNEQFF
NA,TRBJ2-5,TRBV20-1,14,few,TGCAGTGCGAGGGACGCCTCCCCTAAAGAGACCCAGTACTTC,CSARDASPKETQYF
NA,TRBJ2-3,TRBV12-3/TRBV12-4,13,NA,TGTGCCAGCAGTACCGGGACCTCCAGAACGCAGTATTTT,CASSTGTSRTQYF
TRBD1,TRBJ2-2,TRBV7-8,16,many,TGTGCCAGCAGCTTAGGAGGGGGCGCGAACACCGGGGAGCTGTTTTTT,CASSLGGGANTGELFF
NA,TRBJ1-2,TRBV11-3,16,few,TGTGCCAGCAGCTTAGGGGGAACAGCCATCATAGGTGGCTACACCTTC,CASSLGGTAIIGGYTF
NA,TRBJ1-5,TRBV5-5,14,NA,TGTGCCAGCAGCCTATGGGCACGGGATCAGCCCCAGCATTTT,CASSLWARDQPQHF
NA,TRBJ2-1,TRBV2,12,many,TGTGCCAGCAGTCCTCGGTACAATGAGCAGTTCTTC,CASSPRYNEQFF
TRBD1,TRBJ1-5,TRBV18,18,NA,TGTGCCAGCTCACTAACTACCCCGGGACAGAATAGCAATCAGCCCCAGCATTTT,CASSLTTPGQNSNQPQHF
TRBD2,TRBJ2-1,TRBV10-3,16,NA,TGTGCCATCAGTGAGTCGGTTCTAGCGGGGAGGAATGAGCAGTTCTTC,CAISESVLAGRNEQFF
NA,TRBJ1-2,TRBV11-2,13,many,TGTGCCAGCAGCTCAACAGTGAACTATGGCTACACCTTC,CASSSTVNYGYTF
NA,TRBJ2-5,TRBV27,15,NA,TGTGCCAGCAGTCCGAAACCGGGGCCCAGCGAGACCCAGTACTTC,CASSPKPGPSETQYF
NA,TRBJ2-1,TRBV4-3,18,NA,TGCGCCAGCAGCCAACTCGTTGGGGAGTTTTTAAAAAGAACCGAGCAGTTCTTC,CASSQLVGEFLKRTEQFF